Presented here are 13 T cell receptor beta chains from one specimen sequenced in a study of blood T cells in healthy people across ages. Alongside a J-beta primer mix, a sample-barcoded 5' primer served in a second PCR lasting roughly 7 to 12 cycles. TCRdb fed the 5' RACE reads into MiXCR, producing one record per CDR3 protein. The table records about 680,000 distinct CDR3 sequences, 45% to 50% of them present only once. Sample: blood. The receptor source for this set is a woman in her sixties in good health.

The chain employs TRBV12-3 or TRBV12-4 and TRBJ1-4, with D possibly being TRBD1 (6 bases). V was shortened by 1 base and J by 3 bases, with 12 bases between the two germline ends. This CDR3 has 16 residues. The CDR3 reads CASSLVRGGSNEKLFF. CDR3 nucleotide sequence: TGTGCCAGCAGTTTAGTCAGGGGTGGATCTAATGAAAAACTGTTTTTT.

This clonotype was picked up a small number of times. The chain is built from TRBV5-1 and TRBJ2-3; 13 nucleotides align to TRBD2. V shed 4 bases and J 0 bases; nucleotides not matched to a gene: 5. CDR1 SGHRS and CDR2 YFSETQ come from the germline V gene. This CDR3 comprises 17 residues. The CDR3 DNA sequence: TGCGCCAGCAGCCAACTAGCGGGAGGGCCTAGCACAGATACGCAGTATTTT. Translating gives CASSQLAGGPSTDTQYF.

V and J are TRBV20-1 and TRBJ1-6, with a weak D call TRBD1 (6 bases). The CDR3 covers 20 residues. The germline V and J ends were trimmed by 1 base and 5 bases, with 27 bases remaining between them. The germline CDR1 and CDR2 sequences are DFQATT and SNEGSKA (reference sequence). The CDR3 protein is CSARAVRGAVRDTDNSPLHF. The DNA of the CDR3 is TGCAGTGCTAGAGCCGTCCGGGGAGCGGTCCGGGACACAGATAATTCACCCCTCCACTTT.

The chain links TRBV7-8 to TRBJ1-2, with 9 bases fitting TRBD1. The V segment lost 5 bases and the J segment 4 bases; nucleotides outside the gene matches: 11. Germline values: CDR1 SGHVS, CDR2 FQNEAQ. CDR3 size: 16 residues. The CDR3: CASSPNRDRVSYGYTF. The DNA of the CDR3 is TGTGCCAGCAGCCCAAACAGGGACAGGGTTTCCTATGGCTACACCTTC.

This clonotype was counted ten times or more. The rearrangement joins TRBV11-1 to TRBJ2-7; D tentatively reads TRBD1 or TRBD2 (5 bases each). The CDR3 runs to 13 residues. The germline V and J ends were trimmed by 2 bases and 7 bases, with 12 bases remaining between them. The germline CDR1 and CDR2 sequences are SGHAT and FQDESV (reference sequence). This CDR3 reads CASSLSGGDEQYF. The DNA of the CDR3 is TGTGCCAGCAGCTTATCTGGGGGAGATGAGCAGTACTTC.

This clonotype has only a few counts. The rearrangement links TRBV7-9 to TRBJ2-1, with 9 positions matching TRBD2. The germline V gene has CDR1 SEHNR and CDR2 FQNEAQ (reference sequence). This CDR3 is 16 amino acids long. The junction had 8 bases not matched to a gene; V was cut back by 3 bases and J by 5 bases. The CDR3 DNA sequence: TGTGCCAGCAGCTTCCTCCTAGCGGGACTCGACAATGAGCAGTTCTTC. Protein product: CASSFLLAGLDNEQFF.

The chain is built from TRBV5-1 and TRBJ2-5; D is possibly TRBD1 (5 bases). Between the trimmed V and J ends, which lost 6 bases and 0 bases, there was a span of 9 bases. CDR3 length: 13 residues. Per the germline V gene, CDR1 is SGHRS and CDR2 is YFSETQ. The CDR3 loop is CASTADNQETQYF. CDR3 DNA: TGCGCCAGCACGGCGGACAACCAAGAGACCCAGTACTTC.

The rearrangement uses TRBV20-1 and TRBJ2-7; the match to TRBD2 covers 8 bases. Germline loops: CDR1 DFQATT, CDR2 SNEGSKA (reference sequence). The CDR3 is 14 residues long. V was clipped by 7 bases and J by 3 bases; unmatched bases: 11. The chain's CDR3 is CSGHPSGPGYEQYF. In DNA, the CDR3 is TGCAGTGGGCACCCTAGCGGGCCCGGCTACGAGCAGTACTTC.

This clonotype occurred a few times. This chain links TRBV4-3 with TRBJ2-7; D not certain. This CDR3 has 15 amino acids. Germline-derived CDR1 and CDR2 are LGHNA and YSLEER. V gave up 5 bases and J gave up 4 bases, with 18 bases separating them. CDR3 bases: TGCGCCAGCAGCACAACGCTGACGGCTTTTTACGAGCAGTACTTC. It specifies CASSTTLTAFYEQYF.

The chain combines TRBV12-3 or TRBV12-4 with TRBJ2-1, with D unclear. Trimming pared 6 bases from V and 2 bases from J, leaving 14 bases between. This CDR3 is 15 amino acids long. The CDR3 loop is CASSHTDTPYNEQFF. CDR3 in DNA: TGTGCCAGCAGCCATACAGATACTCCCTACAATGAGCAGTTCTTC.

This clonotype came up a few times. The CDR3, as DNA: TGCAGCGTCAGGGACTACAATGAGCAGTTCTTC. Translation gives CSVRDYNEQFF. This chain uses TRBV29-1 with TRBJ2-1; a weak D match, TRBD1 (5 bases). V gave up 6 bases and J gave up 3 bases, with 6 bases separating them. From germline, CDR1 is SQVTM and CDR2 ANQGSEA. The CDR3 covers 11 residues.

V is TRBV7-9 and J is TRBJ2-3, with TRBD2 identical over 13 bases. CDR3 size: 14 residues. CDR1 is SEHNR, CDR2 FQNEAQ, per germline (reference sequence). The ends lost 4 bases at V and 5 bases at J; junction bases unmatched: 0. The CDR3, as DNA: TGTGCCAGCAGCTGGACTAGCGGGGGAGATACGCAGTATTTT. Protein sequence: CASSWTSGGDTQYF.

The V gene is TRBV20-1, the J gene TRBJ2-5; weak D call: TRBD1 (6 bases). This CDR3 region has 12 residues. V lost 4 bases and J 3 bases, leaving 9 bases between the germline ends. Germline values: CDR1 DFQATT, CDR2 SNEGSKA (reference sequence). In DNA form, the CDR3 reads TGCAGTGCTACGACAGGAGAAGAGACCCAGTACTTC. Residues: CSATTGEETQYF.